This entry lists 21 T cell receptor beta chains sequenced from one sample in a study of human T cells and chemical hapten exposure. TCRdb re-derived calls from the RACE reads in MiXCR, one entry per CDR3 protein. Here the sample spans roughly 160,000 distinct CDR3 sequences, about 14% being singletons. Documented time point: patch test 1, 2 weeks after DPC sensitization. Documented treatment: therapeutic diphenylcyclopropenone sensitization with weekly scalp DPC. The sample here was whole blood, taken in connection with sensitization to the hapten diphenylcyclopropenone (DPC). Receptors originate from a woman aged 25 to 45 with alopecia areata. Some clones in this sample may be carry-over from other donors' samples.

The chain carries TRBV29-1 and TRBJ1-2; D is unresolved. V lost 7 bases to trimming and J lost 5 bases, with 11 bases between them. The CDR3 length is 11 residues. Germline assignment: CDR1 SQVTM and CDR2 ANQGSEA. This CDR3 reads CSAGETYGYTF. The CDR3 DNA is TGCAGCGCGGGAGAAACGTATGGCTACACCTTC.

This chain joins TRBV6-5 and TRBJ2-2; 7 nucleotides line up with TRBD2. V lost 6 bases to trimming and J lost 5 bases; unmatched junction nucleotides: 9. Germline V gene data show CDR1 as MNHEY and CDR2 as SVGAGI. The CDR3 consists of 15 residues. The CDR3 reads CASSRAGSGTGELFF. The DNA for the CDR3 is TGTGCCAGCAGCAGAGCGGGGTCCGGGACCGGGGAGCTGTTTTTT.

This clonotype was picked up a small number of times. The chain uses TRBV6-1 and TRBJ1-5, with D possibly TRBD1 on 5 matching bases. V shed 4 bases and J shed 0 bases, with 10 bases lying between them. CDR3 length equals 15 residues. Germline loops: CDR1 MNHNS, CDR2 SASEGT. CDR3 coding DNA: TGTGCCAGCAGTGCGGGACTTCATAGCAATCAGCCCCAGCATTTT. It is translated as CASSAGLHSNQPQHF.

This chain links TRBV20-1 with TRBJ2-7, with unresolved D. CDR1 and CDR2 (germline): DFQATT, SNEGSKA (reference sequence). The CDR3 is 13 amino acids. V was shortened by 1 base and J by 2 bases, with 9 bases between the two germline ends. The CDR3 here is CSARALSPYEQYF. The CDR3, as DNA: TGCAGTGCTAGAGCTCTCTCCCCCTACGAGCAGTACTTC.

This clonotype was observed many times. V gene TRBV10-3 combines with J gene TRBJ2-3; a possible D gene is TRBD1 (7 bases). Trimming took 7 bases from V and 0 from J, leaving 11 bases between them. Germline CDR1 and CDR2: ENHRY and SYGVKD. The CDR3 totals 14 residues. The CDR3 DNA is TGTGCCATCACCGGAGGGGGCAGCACAGATACGCAGTATTTT. Its protein is CAITGGGSTDTQYF.

This clonotype was detected only a few times. The chain uses TRBV6-1 and TRBJ2-3, with D perhaps matching TRBD1 (6 bases). From germline, CDR1 is MNHNS and CDR2 SASEGT. The CDR3 consists of 15 residues. V was clipped by 6 bases and J by 0 bases, with 13 bases between them. Here the CDR3 DNA reads TGTGCCAGCAGCGGACAGCCGACTAGCACAGATACGCAGTATTTT. This sequence encodes CASSGQPTSTDTQYF.

The chain joins TRBV11-1 to TRBJ2-5; 10 positions agree with TRBD2. This CDR3 region has 14 residues. J gave up 3 bases and V 5 bases, and 3 bases lay outside the gene matches. The germline gives CDR1 SGHAT, CDR2 FQDESV (reference sequence). CDR3 DNA: TGTGCCAGCAGCCAGGGACTAGCGAAAGAGACCCAGTACTTC. Protein product: CASSQGLAKETQYF.

This clonotype was detected a few times. V gene TRBV5-1 combines with J gene TRBJ1-1; D may be TRBD1 (5 bases). The CDR3 consists of 15 residues. Trimming pared 0 bases from V and 0 bases from J, leaving 9 bases between. Germline loops: CDR1 SGHRS, CDR2 YFSETQ. CDR3 in amino acids: CASSLDGGLNTEAFF. The CDR3, as DNA: TGCGCCAGCAGCTTGGACGGGGGACTGAACACTGAAGCTTTCTTT. Looking up the rest from reference TRBV5-1 and TRBJ1-1 gives the full variable domain: KAGVTQTPRYLIKTRGQQVTLSCSPISGHRSVSWYQQTPGQGLQFLFEYFSETQRNKGNFPGRFSGRQFSNSRSEMNVSTLELGDSALYLCASSLDGGLNTEAFFGQGTRLTVV.

This clonotype has more than one count but fewer than ten. The chain couples TRBV27 to TRBJ2-1; TRBD2 agrees at 10 bases. Germline V gene data show CDR1 as MNHEY and CDR2 as SMNVEV (reference sequence). Trimming took 1 base from V and 9 from J; bases not matched to a gene: 6. The CDR3 runs to 15 residues. CDR3 sequence reads: CASSLFQREGLEQFF. The CDR3, as DNA: TGTGCCAGCAGTTTATTCCAGCGGGAGGGCCTTGAGCAGTTCTTC.

This clonotype has more than one count but fewer than ten. This CDR3 is CASSGGRGYNEQFF. Written as DNA, the CDR3 is TGTGCCAGCAGTGGGGGGAGGGGTTACAATGAGCAGTTCTTC. The gene calls are TRBV28 and TRBJ2-1; TRBD2 matches 7 bases. The CDR3 sequence is 14 residues long. Germline V CDR1 and CDR2: MDHEN, SYDVKM. V was clipped by 5 bases and J by 4 bases; unmatched bases: 5.

The chain joins TRBV28 to TRBJ2-1, with 8 nucleotides matching TRBD1. After removal of 7 bases from V and 2 bases from J, the junction contained 4 bases not matched to a gene. The CDR3 runs to 14 residues. The germline V gene has CDR1 MDHEN and CDR2 SYDVKM. The CDR3 DNA reads TGTGCCAGCACCCGGACAGGGCCCTACAATGAGCAGTTCTTC. Protein sequence: CASTRTGPYNEQFF.

This clonotype was picked up a small number of times. The rearrangement uses TRBV10-3 and TRBJ1-6, with D possibly being TRBD1 (6 bases). CDR3 length equals 16 residues. The ends were cut back, 0 bases at V and 10 bases at J, with 16 bases in the middle. Germline V gene sequence: CDR1 ENHRY, CDR2 SYGVKD. CDR3 residues: CAISESGQGRRSPLHF. CDR3 nucleotides: TGTGCCATCAGTGAGTCGGGTCAGGGGAGAAGATCACCCCTCCACTTT.

This clonotype came up a few times. This chain connects TRBV10-3 to TRBJ2-3, with D tentatively TRBD2 (5 bases). This CDR3 is 14 amino acids long. Trimming removed 3 bases from V and 0 bases from J, with 7 bases in between. Per the germline V gene, CDR1 is ENHRY and CDR2 is SYGVKD. The CDR3 DNA reads TGTGCCATCAGTGACAGGACTAGCACAGATACGCAGTATTTT. It encodes CAISDRTSTDTQYF.

V is TRBV6-5 and J is TRBJ2-1; D unresolved. V was pared by 4 bases and J by 9 bases, with 16 bases between. CDR1 MNHEY and CDR2 SVGAGI come from the germline V gene. This CDR3 contains 14 residues. The CDR3 DNA reads as TGTGCCAGCAGTTCGGCTAGACGGCCGGGTGAGCAGTTCTTC. Amino acid sequence: CASSSARRPGEQFF.

The table lists this clonotype with a few counts. V is TRBV5-1 and J is TRBJ2-1; D possibly corresponds to TRBD1 (6 bases). Between the trimmed V and J ends, which lost 0 bases and 0 bases, there was a span of 13 bases. Germline V gives CDR1 SGHRS, CDR2 YFSETQ. The CDR3 sequence is 17 residues long. Written as DNA, the CDR3 is TGCGCCAGCAGCTTGGAGGGACACCTTAGCTCCTACAATGAGCAGTTCTTC. Encoded protein: CASSLEGHLSSYNEQFF.

V is TRBV4-3 and J is TRBJ1-1; D possibly corresponds to TRBD1 (6 bases). The CDR3 loop spans 17 amino acids. Looked up from germline, CDR1 is LGHNA and CDR2 is YSLEER. V shed 4 bases and J shed 5 bases, with 23 bases lying between them. DNA for the CDR3: TGCGCCAGCAGCCGACGCAGGGGTGAATTAGTTGGGACTGAAGCTTTCTTT. This encodes CASSRRRGELVGTEAFF.

In this sample, this clonotype turned up many times. V gene TRBV19 combines with J gene TRBJ2-3; D perhaps matches TRBD2 (5 bases). This CDR3 has 13 amino acids. CDR1 and CDR2 (germline): LNHDA, SQIVND (reference sequence). V lost 7 bases and J 3 bases, leaving 11 bases between the germline ends. The chain's CDR3 is CASTRDSTDTQYF. Written as DNA, the CDR3 is TGTGCCAGTACGAGGGATTCGACAGATACGCAGTATTTT.

Details on this clonotype: One junction end disagrees with the germline gene, perhaps due to a read error. The chain combines TRBV6-2 or TRBV6-3 with TRBJ2-7; a possible D gene is TRBD2 (5 bases). Germline lookup yields CDR1 MNHEY and CDR2 SVGEGT. This CDR3 is built from 13 residues. CDR3 in DNA: TGTGCCAGCAGGCGGGCGGACCGCTACAAGCAGTACTTC. Amino acids: CASRRADRYKQYF.

This clonotype was recorded a few times. This sequence joins TRBV12-5 and TRBJ2-3, with D hard to call. The CDR3 loop spans 13 amino acids. CDR1 and CDR2 from the germline V gene are LGHNT and FRNRAP. Trimming shortened V by 3 bases and J by 5 bases, and 9 bases separated the two germline ends. CDR3 nucleotides: TGTGCTAGTGGTTTCACAGAGAGAGATACGCAGTATTTT. It yields the protein CASGFTERDTQYF.

This clonotype showed up just a few times. V is TRBV7-2 and J is TRBJ1-5; D ambiguous. Trimming removed 5 bases from V and 1 base from J, with 18 bases in between. Per the germline V gene, CDR1 is SGHTA and CDR2 is FQGNSA. This CDR3 has 17 residues. In nucleotides, the CDR3 is TGTGCCAGCAGCCTCTTTGGGTCTTTCATGAGCAATCAGCCCCAGCATTTT. Amino acids: CASSLFGSFMSNQPQHF.

The chain combines TRBV28 with TRBJ2-1; TRBD2 matches at 9 bases. Trimming cost V 7 bases and J 11 bases; bases outside gene matches: 6. The germline V gene has CDR1 MDHEN and CDR2 SYDVKM. The CDR3 covers 12 residues. The CDR3 coding sequence is TGTGCCAGCACCGCACTAGCGGGTAAGCAGTTCTTC. Residues: CASTALAGKQFF.